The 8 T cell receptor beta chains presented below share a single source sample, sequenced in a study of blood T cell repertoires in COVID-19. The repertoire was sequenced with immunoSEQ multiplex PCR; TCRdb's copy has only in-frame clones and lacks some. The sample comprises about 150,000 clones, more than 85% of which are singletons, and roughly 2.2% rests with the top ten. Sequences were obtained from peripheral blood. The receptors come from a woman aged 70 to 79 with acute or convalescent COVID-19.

CDR3 in DNA: TGTGCCAGTAGTATTGCAGGACGGGGTGGTGGCTACACCTTC. Residues: CASSIAGRGGGYTF. V usage is TRBV19 and J usage is TRBJ1-2; D gene ambiguous. V was cut by 3 bases and J by 7 bases, with 15 bases left in between. Germline lookup yields CDR1 LNHDA and CDR2 SQIVND (reference sequence). The CDR3 totals 14 residues.

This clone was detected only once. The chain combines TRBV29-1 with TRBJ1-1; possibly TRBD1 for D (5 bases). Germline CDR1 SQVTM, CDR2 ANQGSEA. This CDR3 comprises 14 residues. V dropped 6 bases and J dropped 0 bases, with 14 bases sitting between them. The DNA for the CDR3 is TGCAGCGTAAGAAAGACAGTCATGAACACTGAAGCTTTCTTT. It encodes CSVRKTVMNTEAFF.

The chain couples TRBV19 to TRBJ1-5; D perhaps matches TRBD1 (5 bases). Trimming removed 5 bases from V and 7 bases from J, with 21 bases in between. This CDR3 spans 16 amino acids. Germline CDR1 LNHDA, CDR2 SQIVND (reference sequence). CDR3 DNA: TGTGCCAGTAGTCCCGGACACAGTTTAATGGGGCAGCCCCAGCATTTT. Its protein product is CASSPGHSLMGQPQHF.

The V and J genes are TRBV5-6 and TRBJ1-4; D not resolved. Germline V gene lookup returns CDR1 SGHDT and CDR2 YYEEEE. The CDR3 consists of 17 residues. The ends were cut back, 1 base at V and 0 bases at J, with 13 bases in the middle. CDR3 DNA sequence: TGTGCCAGCAGCTTGAAGGTGGCGGGGACAACTAATGAAAAACTGTTTTTT. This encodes CASSLKVAGTTNEKLFF.

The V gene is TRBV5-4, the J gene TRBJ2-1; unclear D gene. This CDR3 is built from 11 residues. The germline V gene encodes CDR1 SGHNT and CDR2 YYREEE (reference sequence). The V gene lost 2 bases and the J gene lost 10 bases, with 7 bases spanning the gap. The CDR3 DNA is TGTGCCAGCAGCTTAACCGGGGAGCAGTTCTTC. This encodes CASSLTGEQFF.

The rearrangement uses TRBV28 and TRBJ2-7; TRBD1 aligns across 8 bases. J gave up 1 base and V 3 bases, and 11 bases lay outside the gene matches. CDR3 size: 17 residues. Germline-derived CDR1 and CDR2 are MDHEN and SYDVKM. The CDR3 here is CASSFARGRGFSYEQYV. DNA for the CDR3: TGTGCCAGCAGTTTTGCCAGGGGGCGCGGATTTTCCTACGAGCAGTACGTC.

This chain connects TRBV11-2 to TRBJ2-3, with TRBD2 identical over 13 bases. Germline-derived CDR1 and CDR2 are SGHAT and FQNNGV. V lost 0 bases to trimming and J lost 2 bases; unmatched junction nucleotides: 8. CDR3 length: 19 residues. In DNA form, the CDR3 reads TGTGCCAGCAGCTTAGAGGGACTAGCGGGGCGACCACTCACAGATACGCAGTATTTT. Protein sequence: CASSLEGLAGRPLTDTQYF.

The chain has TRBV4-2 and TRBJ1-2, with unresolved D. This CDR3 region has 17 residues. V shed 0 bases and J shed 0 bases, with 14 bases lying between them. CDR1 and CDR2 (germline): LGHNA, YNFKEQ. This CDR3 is CASSQDRGAEANYGYTF. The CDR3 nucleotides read TGTGCCAGCAGCCAAGACCGGGGAGCAGAAGCTAACTATGGCTACACCTTC.